This entry lists 9 T cell receptor beta chains sequenced from one sample in a study of T-cell memory formation after mild COVID-19. TCRdb reanalysed the 5' RACE reads using MiXCR and keeps one entry per CDR3 protein. This table has some 290,000 distinct CDR3 sequences, around 16% appearing once. Sequences were obtained from PBMCs or a T cell subset sorted from them (not recorded which). These receptors all stem from a man aged 18 to 35 who had mild COVID-19 (a few samples of this study predate the infection). Cell type and time point are not known.

This clonotype was counted a few times. This chain links TRBV7-9 with TRBJ2-7, with a weak D call TRBD1 (6 bases). Trimming left V 7 bases short and J 7 bases short, with 11 bases between. Germline V gene lookup returns CDR1 SEHNR and CDR2 FQNEAQ (reference sequence). This CDR3 contains 11 residues. In DNA, the CDR3 is TGTGCCAGCACCCAGGGGCGAGAGCAGTACTTC. Translation gives CASTQGREQYF. Filled out from reference TRBV7-9 and TRBJ2-7, the complete variable domain reads DTGVSQNPRHKITKRGQNVTFRCDPISEHNRLYWYRQTLGQGPEFLTYFQNEAQLEKSRLLSDRFSAERPKGSFSTLEIQRTEQGDSAMYLCASTQGREQYFGPGTRLTVT.

This clonotype was picked up many times. The chain couples TRBV4-1 to TRBJ2-3, with 7 positions matching TRBD1. CDR3 size: 16 residues. Looked up from germline, CDR1 is MGHRA and CDR2 is YSYEKL. V lost 1 base to trimming and J lost 4 bases; unmatched junction nucleotides: 8. The CDR3: CASSQVTRGSADTQYF. CDR3 nucleotides: TGCGCCAGCAGCCAAGTAACCAGGGGGTCCGCAGATACGCAGTATTTT.

This clonotype was recorded at least ten times. The J gene is TRBJ1-3, the V gene TRBV20-1; the match to TRBD1 covers 9 bases. CDR1 and CDR2 (germline): DFQATT, SNEGSKA (reference sequence). The trim removed 5 bases at V and 4 bases at J, leaving 6 bases unmatched. This CDR3 spans 14 amino acids. DNA for the CDR3: TGCAGTGCTCAACAGGGGGCAGGAGGAAACACCATATATTTT. This encodes CSAQQGAGGNTIYF.

The chain has TRBV5-5 and TRBJ1-4; TRBD1 is a possible D gene (6 bases). This CDR3 has 14 residues. Germline CDR1 and CDR2: SGHKS and YYEKEE (reference sequence). V was shortened by 4 bases and J by 8 bases, with 15 bases between the two germline ends. CDR3 nucleotide sequence: TGTGCCAGCAGCCTACAGGGAATAAGCGAAAAACTGTTTTTT. Protein: CASSLQGISEKLFF.

This clonotype has only a few counts. Here the CDR3 DNA reads TGTGCCAGCAGTAAGCTTGGGGATAAAGAGACCCAGTACTTC. Protein: CASSKLGDKETQYF. The chain has TRBV6-5 and TRBJ2-5, with D unresolved. The germline V gene encodes CDR1 MNHEY and CDR2 SVGAGI. This CDR3 contains 14 residues. V lost 5 bases, J lost 3 bases, and 13 bases lay in between.

This clonotype has ten or more counts. CDR3 sequence: CASSFWNGGAGDTQYF. In nucleotides, the CDR3 is TGTGCCAGCAGCTTCTGGAACGGGGGGGCTGGAGATACGCAGTATTTT. This sequence joins TRBV5-4 and TRBJ2-3, with TRBD2 matching 8 bases. J gave up 5 bases and V 2 bases, and 10 bases lay outside the gene matches. Germline V CDR1 and CDR2: SGHNT, YYREEE (reference sequence). CDR3 length: 16 amino acids.

The chain joins TRBV7-2 to TRBJ2-7; D possibly corresponds to TRBD1 (5 bases). This CDR3 contains 14 residues. Germline CDR1 SGHTA, CDR2 FQGNSA. The germline V and J ends were trimmed by 0 bases and 6 bases, with 12 bases remaining between them. CDR3 loop: CASSLAQGVGEQYF. The CDR3 nucleotides are TGTGCCAGCAGCTTAGCGCAAGGGGTCGGCGAGCAGTACTTC.

This clonotype was observed many times. The rearrangement links TRBV7-6 to TRBJ2-5; 13 nucleotides agree with TRBD2. Germline assignment: CDR1 SGHVS and CDR2 FNYEAQ. The V gene end was trimmed by 5 bases and the J gene end by 5 bases; junction bases not matched to a gene: 5. CDR3 length: 15 amino acids. The CDR3 spells CASSRLAGGGETQYF. CDR3 DNA sequence: TGTGCCAGCAGCCGACTAGCGGGGGGAGGTGAGACCCAGTACTTC.

V and J are TRBV12-3 or TRBV12-4 and TRBJ1-1; D remains ambiguous. This CDR3 is 14 amino acids long. V shed 4 bases and J shed 5 bases, with 14 bases lying between them. This CDR3 is CASSSEWVQTEAFF. The CDR3 DNA is TGTGCCAGCAGTTCTGAATGGGTTCAAACTGAAGCTTTCTTT.